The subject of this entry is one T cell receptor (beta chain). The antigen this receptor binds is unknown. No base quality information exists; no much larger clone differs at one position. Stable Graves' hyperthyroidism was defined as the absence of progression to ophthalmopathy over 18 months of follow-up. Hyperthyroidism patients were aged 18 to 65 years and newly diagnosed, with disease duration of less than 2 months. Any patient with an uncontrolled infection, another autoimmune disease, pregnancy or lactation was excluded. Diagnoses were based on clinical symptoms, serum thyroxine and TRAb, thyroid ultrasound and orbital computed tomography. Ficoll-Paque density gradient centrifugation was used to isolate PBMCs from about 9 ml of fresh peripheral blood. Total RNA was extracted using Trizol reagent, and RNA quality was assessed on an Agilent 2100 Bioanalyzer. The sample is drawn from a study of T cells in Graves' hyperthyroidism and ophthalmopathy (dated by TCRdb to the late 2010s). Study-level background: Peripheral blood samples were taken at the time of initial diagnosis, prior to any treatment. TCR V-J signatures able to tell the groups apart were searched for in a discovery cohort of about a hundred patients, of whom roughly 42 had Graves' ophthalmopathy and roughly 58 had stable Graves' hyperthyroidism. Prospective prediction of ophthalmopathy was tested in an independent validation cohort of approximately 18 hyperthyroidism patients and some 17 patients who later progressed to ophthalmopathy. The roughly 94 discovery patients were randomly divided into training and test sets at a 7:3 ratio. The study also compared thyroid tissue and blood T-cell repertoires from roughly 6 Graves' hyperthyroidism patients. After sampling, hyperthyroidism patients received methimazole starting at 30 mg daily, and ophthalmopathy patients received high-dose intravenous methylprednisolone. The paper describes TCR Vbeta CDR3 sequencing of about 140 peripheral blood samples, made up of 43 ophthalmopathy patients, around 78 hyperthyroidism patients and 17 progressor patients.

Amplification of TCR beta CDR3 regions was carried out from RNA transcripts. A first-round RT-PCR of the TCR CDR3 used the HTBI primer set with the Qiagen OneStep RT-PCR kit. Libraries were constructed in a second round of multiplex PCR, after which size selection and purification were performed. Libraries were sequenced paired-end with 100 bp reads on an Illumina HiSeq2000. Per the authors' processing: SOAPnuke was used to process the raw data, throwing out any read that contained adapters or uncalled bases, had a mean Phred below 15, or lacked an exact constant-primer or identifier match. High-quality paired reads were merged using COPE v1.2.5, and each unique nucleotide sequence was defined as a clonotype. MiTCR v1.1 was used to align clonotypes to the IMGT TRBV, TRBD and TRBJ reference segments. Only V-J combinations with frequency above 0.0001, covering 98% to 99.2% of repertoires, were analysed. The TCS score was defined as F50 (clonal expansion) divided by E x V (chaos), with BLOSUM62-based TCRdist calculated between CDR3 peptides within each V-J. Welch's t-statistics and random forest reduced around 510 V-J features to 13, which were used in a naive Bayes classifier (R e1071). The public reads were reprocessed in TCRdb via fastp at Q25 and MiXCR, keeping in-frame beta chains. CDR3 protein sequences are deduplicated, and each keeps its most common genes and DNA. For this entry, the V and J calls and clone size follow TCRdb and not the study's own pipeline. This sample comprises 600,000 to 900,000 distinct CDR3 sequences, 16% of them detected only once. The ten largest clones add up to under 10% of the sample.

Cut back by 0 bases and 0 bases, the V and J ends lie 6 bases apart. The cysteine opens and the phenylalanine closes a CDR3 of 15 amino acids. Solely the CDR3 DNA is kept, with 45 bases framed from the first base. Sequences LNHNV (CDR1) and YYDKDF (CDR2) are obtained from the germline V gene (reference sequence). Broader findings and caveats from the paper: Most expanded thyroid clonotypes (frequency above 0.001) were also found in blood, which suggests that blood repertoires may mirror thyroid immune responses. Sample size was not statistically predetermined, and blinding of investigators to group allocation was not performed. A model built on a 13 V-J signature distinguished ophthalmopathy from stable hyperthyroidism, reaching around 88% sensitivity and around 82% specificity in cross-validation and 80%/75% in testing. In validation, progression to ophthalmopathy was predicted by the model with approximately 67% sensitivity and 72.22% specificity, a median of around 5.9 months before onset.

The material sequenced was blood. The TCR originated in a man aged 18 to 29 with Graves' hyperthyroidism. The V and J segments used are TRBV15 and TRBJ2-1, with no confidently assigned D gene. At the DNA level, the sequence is TGTGCCACCAGCAGAGATTTGGGCTCCTACAATGAGCAGTTCTTC. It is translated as CATSRDLGSYNEQFF. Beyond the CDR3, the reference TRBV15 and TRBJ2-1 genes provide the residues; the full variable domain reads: DAMVIQNPRYQVTQFGKPVTLSCSQTLNHNVMYWYQQKSSQAPKLLFHYYDKDFNNEADTPDNFQSRRPNTSFCFLDIRSPGLGDTAMYLCATSRDLGSYNEQFFGPGTRLTVL.